The subject of this entry is one T cell receptor (beta chain). V gave up 5 bases and J gave up 4 bases; unmatched junction bases: 16. From germline, CDR1 is MNHEY and CDR2 SMNVEV (reference sequence). CDR3 length equals 18 residues. TCRdb's copy holds only in-frame clones and misses some; the assay was immunoSEQ multiplex PCR. The sample shows almost 20,000 clones, approximately 86% of them seen only once. The data were obtained in a study of graft-versus-host responses after intestinal transplantation. Sequencing used PBMCs, obtained approximately 220 days after intestinal transplant. This clonotype was obtained from a human patient who received an intestinal transplant, so some T cells may come from the graft donor. The gene calls are TRBV27 and TRBJ2-1; TRBD2 matches 8 bases. The CDR3 region is CASSPATSLAALYNEQFF. Here the CDR3 DNA reads TGTGCCAGCAGTCCAGCAACTTCACTAGCGGCCCTTTACAATGAGCAGTTCTTC.